This entry lists 23 T cell receptor beta chains sequenced from one sample in a study of blood T cells in healthy people across ages. Through a sample-barcoded 5' primer and a J-beta primer mix, a second PCR was run for about 6 to 11 cycles. One entry per CDR3 protein, called by TCRdb with MiXCR from the 5' RACE reads. This table has roughly 1,800,000 distinct CDR3 sequences, roughly 52% appearing once. What was sequenced was blood. The receptors shown here come from a woman aged 40-49 years in good health.

This clonotype has only one observation. The rearrangement uses TRBV4-1 and TRBJ2-3, with 11 bases identical to TRBD2. Germline trimming cut 1 base from V and 2 bases from J; bases unmatched to any gene: 5. The CDR3 loop spans 17 amino acids. CDR1 MGHRA and CDR2 YSYEKL come from the germline V gene. CDR3 amino acids: CASSQGPSGGYTDTQYF. CDR3 DNA: TGCGCCAGCAGCCAAGGGCCTAGCGGGGGGTACACAGATACGCAGTATTTT.

This clonotype appeared a few times. This chain links TRBV7-8 with TRBJ2-7, with D possibly TRBD1 on 6 matching bases. The CDR3 length is 14 residues. V lost 6 bases to trimming and J lost 1 base, with 13 bases between them. CDR1 and CDR2 from the germline V gene are SGHVS and FQNEAQ. Here the CDR3 reads CASRAGTKSYEQYF. The CDR3 DNA reads TGTGCCAGCAGGGCCGGGACAAAATCCTACGAGCAGTACTTC.

With respect to this clonotype: One junction end disagrees with the germline gene, perhaps due to a read error. The chain has TRBV7-7 and TRBJ2-3; no definite D call. The CDR3 spans 13 residues. The germline V gene has CDR1 SSHAT and CDR2 FNYEAQ (reference sequence). DNA for the CDR3: TGTGCTAGCAGCTCCTTTCGGACAGATACGCAGTATTTT. It codes for CASSSFRTDTQYF.

The chain is built from TRBV7-2 and TRBJ2-7; 7 bases agree with TRBD1. CDR1 is SGHTA and CDR2 is FQGNSA in the germline V gene. The CDR3 runs 15 residues. The ends lost 4 bases at V and 0 bases at J; junction bases unmatched: 6. CDR3 coding DNA: TGTGCCAGCAGCTGGGGACAGTTGAGCTCCTACGAGCAGTACTTC. It yields the protein CASSWGQLSSYEQYF.

With regard to this clonotype: The germline gene is not matched at one end of the junction; a read error may be the cause. This CDR3 reads CANSSAPGQSIYNEQYF. CDR3 coding DNA: TGCGCCAACAGCTCGGCCCCGGGACAGTCGATCTACAATGAGCAGTACTTC. The V gene is TRBV5-1, the J gene TRBJ2-1; TRBD1 aligns across 7 bases. The better agreement between TRBJ2-7 and the DNA end casts doubt on the J call. Germline V CDR1 and CDR2: SGHRS, YFSETQ. CDR3 size: 17 residues.

The chain recombines TRBV12-3 or TRBV12-4 with TRBJ2-1; no clear D gene. V dropped 5 bases and J dropped 8 bases, with 13 bases sitting between them. This CDR3 spans 13 amino acids. DNA of the CDR3: TGTGCCAGCAGTCCCTCGATAGTCGATGAGCAGTTCTTC. Its protein product is CASSPSIVDEQFF.

This sequence joins TRBV27 and TRBJ1-2, with D hard to call. The germline V gene encodes CDR1 MNHEY and CDR2 SMNVEV (reference sequence). Between the trimmed V and J ends, which lost 2 bases and 5 bases, there was a span of 12 bases. This CDR3 is built from 14 residues. CDR3 sequence reads: CASSLKVAGYGYTF. DNA for the CDR3: TGTGCCAGCAGTTTAAAGGTGGCGGGATATGGCTACACCTTC.

The chain couples TRBV15 to TRBJ2-3; D assignment may be TRBD1 or TRBD2 (5 bases each). Germline CDR1 LNHNV, CDR2 YYDKDF (reference sequence). Trimming left V 8 bases short and J 0 bases short, with 15 bases between. This CDR3 comprises 15 residues. The CDR3 loop reads CATAGGGGSTDTQYF. Written as DNA, the CDR3 is TGTGCCACCGCTGGGGGTGGAGGTAGCACAGATACGCAGTATTTT.

Note on this clonotype: An end of the junction does not agree with germline; a read error may underlie this. This chain uses TRBV28 with TRBJ2-1; D is perhaps TRBD2 (7 bases). The germline CDR1 and CDR2 sequences are MDHEN and SYDVKM. The CDR3 runs 14 residues. The CDR3 bases are TGTGTCAGCAGTCTACAGGGCGGGGGCAATGAGCAGTTCTTC. Translation: CVSSLQGGGNEQFF.

With respect to this clonotype: The junction shows a germline mismatch at one end, possibly a read error. The chain has TRBV29-1 and TRBJ1-2; D gene ambiguous. The germline V gene has CDR1 SQVTM and CDR2 ANQGSEA. The CDR3 runs to 12 residues. The CDR3 spells CSVVSTVRGHTF. DNA of the CDR3: TGCAGCGTTGTATCCACGGTTCGTGGCCACACCTTC.

This clonotype turned up a few times. This chain links TRBV15 with TRBJ2-1; no definite D call. V lost 0 bases and J 9 bases, leaving 3 bases between the germline ends. In germline, CDR1 is LNHNV, CDR2 YYDKDF (reference sequence). CDR3 size: 11 residues. The CDR3, as DNA: TGTGCCACCAGCAGAGATTCTGAGCAGTTCTTC. It encodes CATSRDSEQFF. The full variable domain, its missing parts supplied by reference TRBV15 and TRBJ2-1, is DAMVIQNPRYQVTQFGKPVTLSCSQTLNHNVMYWYQQKSSQAPKLLFHYYDKDFNNEADTPDNFQSRRPNTSFCFLDIRSPGLGDTAMYLCATSRDSEQFFGPGTRLTVL.

The chain couples TRBV29-1 to TRBJ2-4; 7 nucleotides agree with TRBD2. The ends lost 4 bases at V and 5 bases at J; junction bases unmatched: 2. Germline V gene sequence: CDR1 SQVTM, CDR2 ANQGSEA. The CDR3 length is 12 residues. The CDR3 is CSVGGRENIQYF. CDR3 in DNA: TGCAGCGTTGGGGGGAGGGAAAACATTCAGTACTTC.

The chain employs TRBV4-3 and TRBJ2-1, with D hard to call. Looked up from germline, CDR1 is LGHNA and CDR2 is YSLEER. The CDR3 contains 15 residues. The germline V and J ends were trimmed by 0 bases and 2 bases, with 8 bases remaining between them. The CDR3 loop is CASSQEWQTYNEQFF. The CDR3 DNA follows: TGCGCCAGCAGCCAAGAGTGGCAGACCTACAATGAGCAGTTCTTC.

This clonotype has a handful of counts. The chain carries TRBV12-3 or TRBV12-4 and TRBJ2-1; D may match TRBD1 or TRBD2 (6 bases each). V lost 5 bases, J lost 4 bases, and 15 bases lay in between. The CDR3 is 15 amino acids. CDR3 DNA sequence: TGTGCCAGCAGTCCAGACGGGGGCCGATACAATGAGCAGTTCTTC. Its translation: CASSPDGGRYNEQFF.

This chain connects TRBV20-1 to TRBJ1-6; TRBD1 is a possible D gene (6 bases). The V end lost 6 bases, the J end lost 9 bases, and 18 bases lay between the germline ends. The germline V gene encodes CDR1 DFQATT and CDR2 SNEGSKA (reference sequence). This CDR3 has 14 residues. The CDR3 DNA reads TGCAGTGCATCCGGGACACTAGAACCTTCACCCCTCCACTTT. Its translation is CSASGTLEPSPLHF.

This clonotype appeared a few times. The CDR3 bases are TGTGCCAGCAGCTTAGAGGCAGGGCTCGGGGCCAACGTCCTGACTTTC. This codes for CASSLEAGLGANVLTF. This chain joins TRBV7-9 and TRBJ2-6, with D possibly matching TRBD1 (5 bases). CDR1 and CDR2 from the germline V gene are SEHNR and FQNEAQ (reference sequence). The CDR3 is 16 amino acids. V was trimmed by 1 base and J by 4 bases, leaving 11 bases between them.

The V and J genes are TRBV4-2 and TRBJ2-1, with 11 bases aligning to TRBD2. The CDR3 runs to 18 residues. Trimming took 0 bases from V and 2 from J; bases not matched to a gene: 6. The germline gives CDR1 LGHNA, CDR2 YNFKEQ. The CDR3 bases are TGTGCCAGCAGCCAAGATATGGCACTAGCGGGGGCCTACAATGAGCAGTTCTTC. It codes for CASSQDMALAGAYNEQFF.

The gene calls are TRBV15 and TRBJ2-1; perhaps TRBD2 as D (8 bases). This CDR3 comprises 14 residues. Trimming left V 4 bases short and J 12 bases short, with 19 bases between. The V gene's germline CDR1 is LNHNV and CDR2 YYDKDF (reference sequence). The CDR3 protein is CATSKERGWDRQFF. CDR3 sequence (DNA): TGTGCCACCAGCAAGGAGCGGGGGTGGGACAGGCAGTTCTTC. The variable domain in full, with the rest retrieved from reference TRBV15 and TRBJ2-1, is DAMVIQNPRYQVTQFGKPVTLSCSQTLNHNVMYWYQQKSSQAPKLLFHYYDKDFNNEADTPDNFQSRRPNTSFCFLDIRSPGLGDTAMYLCATSKERGWDRQFFGPGTRLTVL.

This clonotype occurred a few times. The chain employs TRBV7-2 and TRBJ2-2, with D hard to call. V was trimmed by 5 bases and J by 7 bases, leaving 8 bases between them. CDR1 and CDR2 from the germline V gene are SGHTA and FQGNSA. CDR3 size: 12 residues. CDR3 protein: CASSANYGELFF. The CDR3 nucleotides read TGTGCCAGCAGCGCGAACTACGGGGAGCTGTTTTTT.

The gene calls are TRBV20-1 and TRBJ2-4, with D tentatively TRBD1 or TRBD2 (6 bases each). There are 16 residues in the CDR3. Deletions cut 6 bases from V and 0 bases from J, with 18 bases between. CDR1 is DFQATT and CDR2 is SNEGSKA in the germline V gene (reference sequence). The CDR3 DNA reads as TGCAGTGCAGGTCGGATGGGGGGCTTAGCCAAAAACATTCAGTACTTC. This codes for CSAGRMGGLAKNIQYF.

The rearrangement joins TRBV4-3 to TRBJ1-1; D is unresolved. CDR1 LGHNA and CDR2 YSLEER come from the germline V gene. V lost 0 bases and J lost 6, with 14 bases in between. The CDR3 extends over 15 amino acids. CDR3 amino acids: CASSQDGGVNPEAFF. The CDR3 bases are TGCGCCAGCAGCCAAGATGGCGGGGTAAACCCTGAAGCTTTCTTT.

V is TRBV29-1 and J is TRBJ1-5, with a tentative D call TRBD1 (5 bases). The CDR3 runs to 14 residues. The germline V gene has CDR1 SQVTM and CDR2 ANQGSEA. V lost 5 bases to trimming and J lost 6 bases, with 17 bases between them. CDR3 sequence reads: CSVSPQGSSQPQHF. The CDR3 bases are TGCAGCGTTTCTCCCCAGGGAAGTAGTCAGCCCCAGCATTTT.

The chain combines TRBV21-1 with TRBJ1-5; TRBD1, the table's D call, was not compared with the DNA. TRBV21-1 is a pseudogene locus. This CDR3 has 14 amino acids. DNA for the CDR3: TGTGCCAGCAGTCACAGGGGGCAAAATCAGCCCCAGCATTTT. Amino acids: CASSHRGQNQPQHF.